Below are 24 T cell receptor beta chains sequenced from a single sample in a study of blood T cell repertoires in COVID-19. This table comes from immunoSEQ multiplex PCR, and its TCRdb copy is limited to in-frame clones, with some not included. This table holds some 180,000 clones, approximately 83% found once. The specimen sequenced was peripheral blood. These receptors all stem from a woman aged 80 or over with acute or convalescent COVID-19.

The chain links TRBV28 to TRBJ2-2, with 9 bases that match TRBD1. After removal of 9 bases from V and 1 base from J, the junction contained 6 bases not matched to a gene. The CDR3 extends over 15 amino acids. In germline, CDR1 is MDHEN, CDR2 SYDVKM. The CDR3 spells CASKTGGRNTGELFF. The CDR3 region has the DNA TGTGCCAGTAAGACAGGGGGAAGGAACACCGGGGAGCTGTTTTTT.

This clone was observed a few times. The CDR3 protein is CASSLVSGSGYTF. The CDR3 DNA sequence: TGTGCCAGCAGTTTAGTATCGGGAAGTGGCTACACCTTC. The rearrangement uses TRBV12-3 or TRBV12-4 and TRBJ1-2; D call uncertain. The CDR3 runs 13 residues. The V gene lost 1 base and the J gene lost 7 bases, with 10 bases spanning the gap.

The chain uses TRBV3-1 (or the pseudogene TRBV3-2) and TRBJ2-7; TRBD2 matches at 9 bases. This CDR3 has 16 amino acids. Trimming cost V 6 bases and J 2 bases; bases outside gene matches: 11. Germline loops: CDR1 LGHDT, CDR2 YNNKEL (reference sequence). In DNA form, the CDR3 reads TGTGCCAGCAGTAAAGGGGCTAGCGGGGCCCCCTACGAGCAGTACTTC. Translation gives CASSKGASGAPYEQYF.

The rearrangement joins TRBV7-9 to TRBJ2-7; D is possibly TRBD2 (5 bases). Germline V gene sequence: CDR1 SEHNR, CDR2 FQNEAQ (reference sequence). Trimming shortened V by 1 base and J by 2 bases, and 9 bases separated the two germline ends. The CDR3 has 14 amino acids. The CDR3 loop is CASSLGQRTYEQYF. DNA of the CDR3: TGTGCCAGCAGCTTAGGGCAGCGGACCTACGAGCAGTACTTC.

The chain combines TRBV30 with TRBJ1-5; D might be TRBD1 (5 bases). This CDR3 is 13 amino acids long. Trimming cost V 3 bases and J 6 bases, with 12 bases left between them. Germline V CDR1 and CDR2: GTSNPN, SVGIG (reference sequence). The CDR3 coding sequence is TGTGCCTGGAGCGAGGGACTTTCTCAGCCCCAGCATTTT. Protein product: CAWSEGLSQPQHF.

This clone was found once. J is TRBJ1-1 and V is TRBV5-6, with D possibly being TRBD1 (5 bases). CDR1 SGHDT and CDR2 YYEEEE come from the germline V gene. The CDR3 runs to 16 residues. Trimming took off 0 bases at V and 1 base at J, with 13 bases between the two ends. The CDR3: CASSLAARVGNTEAFF. Here the CDR3 DNA reads TGTGCCAGCAGCTTGGCCGCCAGGGTGGGGAACACTGAAGCTTTCTTT.

The chain is built from TRBV2 and TRBJ1-1; 10 bases align to TRBD1. This CDR3 is built from 17 residues. V gave up 3 bases and J gave up 1 base; unmatched junction bases: 8. Looked up from germline, CDR1 is SNHLY and CDR2 is FYNNEI. In nucleotides, the CDR3 is TGTGCCAGCAGTGACCGACAGGGGGCTCCTAGGAACACTGAAGCTTTCTTT. It encodes CASSDRQGAPRNTEAFF.

The CDR3 region has the DNA TGTGCCAGCAGTACCGGGAACAGGGAAGTTGGGACCCAGTACTTC. It specifies CASSTGNREVGTQYF. This chain links TRBV6-2 or TRBV6-3 with TRBJ2-5, with a weak D call TRBD1 (6 bases). CDR1 MNHEY and CDR2 SVGEGT come from the germline V gene. V lost 5 bases and J lost 7, with 20 bases in between. The CDR3 covers 15 residues.

The V and J genes are TRBV3-1 (or the pseudogene TRBV3-2) and TRBJ2-6; no clear D gene. CDR3 length: 16 amino acids. The ends were cut back, 0 bases at V and 0 bases at J, with 6 bases in the middle. CDR1 and CDR2 (germline): LGHDT, YNNKEL (reference sequence). The CDR3, as DNA: TGTGCCAGCAGCCAAGATATCCGCTCTGGGGCCAACGTCCTGACTTTC. Amino acids: CASSQDIRSGANVLTF.

The chain joins TRBV7-2 to TRBJ1-2, with D unresolved. CDR3 length equals 14 residues. The V end was cut by 2 bases, the J end by 3 bases, with 10 bases between. Germline loops: CDR1 SGHTA, CDR2 FQGNSA. CDR3 in DNA: TGTGCCAGCAGCTTAAAATCAGGATACTATGGCTACACCTTC. Translation: CASSLKSGYYGYTF.

The chain uses TRBV10-3 and TRBJ1-2; D is possibly TRBD1 (6 bases). This CDR3 contains 15 residues. Germline assignment: CDR1 ENHRY and CDR2 SYGVKD. The V and J ends lost 5 bases and 4 bases respectively, with 17 bases between them. CDR3 in DNA: TGTGCCATCAGTACAGAGGGGGGGCTCGGCTATGGCTACACCTTC. Amino acid sequence: CAISTEGGLGYGYTF.

V gene TRBV19 combines with J gene TRBJ1-3; D remains unclear. Trimming removed 3 bases at V and 0 bases at J, with 3 bases between. Germline V lookup: CDR1 LNHDA, CDR2 SQIVND (reference sequence). This CDR3 comprises 13 residues. The CDR3 here is CASSMSSGNTIYF. CDR3 nucleotides: TGTGCCAGTAGTATGAGCTCTGGAAACACCATATATTTT.

This clone was seen once. The V call is TRBV2, the J call TRBJ2-1, with a possible D match to TRBD2 (5 bases). Germline CDR1 reads SNHLY; CDR2 reads FYNNEI. V lost 4 bases to trimming and J lost 0 bases, with 10 bases between them. The CDR3 loop spans 15 amino acids. The CDR3 coding sequence is TGTGCCAGCAGTGGTAGCGTTGGCTCCTACAATGAGCAGTTCTTC. Its translation: CASSGSVGSYNEQFF.

J is TRBJ2-1 and V is TRBV15, with 11 bases lining up with TRBD2. The CDR3 consists of 20 residues. Losses at the gene ends were 0 bases for V and 3 bases for J; bases not matched to a gene: 13. Looked up from germline, CDR1 is LNHNV and CDR2 is YYDKDF (reference sequence). The CDR3 protein is CATSREGEASGGKIYNEQFF. The CDR3 region has the DNA TGTGCCACCAGCAGAGAAGGTGAGGCTAGCGGGGGGAAAATCTACAATGAGCAGTTCTTC.

The chain links TRBV27 to TRBJ1-4; 8 nucleotides agree with TRBD1. The ends lost 2 bases at V and 7 bases at J; junction bases unmatched: 15. CDR3 length equals 18 residues. Germline V CDR1 and CDR2: MNHEY, SMNVEV (reference sequence). CDR3: CASSLDGVDRGRGEKLFF. In nucleotides, the CDR3 is TGTGCCAGCAGTTTAGACGGCGTAGACAGGGGTAGGGGTGAAAAACTGTTTTTT.

The rearrangement links TRBV11-2 to TRBJ1-4; the D is unclear. This CDR3 has 17 amino acids. The germline gives CDR1 SGHAT, CDR2 FQNNGV. The V and J ends lost 0 bases and 6 bases respectively, with 17 bases between them. In DNA form, the CDR3 reads TGTGCCAGCAGCTTAGAGGGAGGTTTCAGTAGTGATGAAAAACTGTTTTTT. Translated, it gives CASSLEGGFSSDEKLFF.

The CDR3 spells CASSSHGTENYGYTF. The CDR3 DNA reads TGTGCCAGCAGTTCACATGGGACAGAGAACTATGGCTACACCTTC. The chain recombines TRBV28 with TRBJ1-2, with 7 positions matching TRBD1. From germline, CDR1 is MDHEN and CDR2 SYDVKM. This CDR3 region has 15 residues. With V trimmed by 4 bases and J by 2 bases, 7 bases remained unmatched.

This sequence joins TRBV11-2 and TRBJ2-5, with 13 bases aligning to TRBD2. J was trimmed by 4 bases and V by 0 bases; bases with no gene match: 5. The CDR3 consists of 17 residues. Germline V gene data show CDR1 as SGHAT and CDR2 as FQNNGV. The CDR3 DNA reads as TGTGCCAGCAGCTTAGATCGACTAGCGGGAGGTGTAGAGACCCAGTACTTC. Protein sequence: CASSLDRLAGGVETQYF.

The chain joins TRBV7-2 to TRBJ2-1; 8 bases are a match to TRBD2. The CDR3 has 16 amino acids. Germline CDR1 is SGHTA and CDR2 is FQGNSA. With 6 bases clipped from V and 4 bases from J, the junction kept 11 bases outside the gene matches. CDR3 in amino acids: CASSSPGGPGYNEQFF. DNA of the CDR3: TGTGCCAGCAGTTCCCCGGGGGGGCCGGGGTACAATGAGCAGTTCTTC.

This clone was counted a single time. The chain uses TRBV13 and TRBJ2-7; TRBD1 matches 8 bases. V lost 4 bases and J lost 0; bases outside the gene matches: 5. Looked up from germline, CDR1 is PRHDT and CDR2 is FYEKMQ (reference sequence). CDR3 size: 15 residues. Here the CDR3 DNA reads TGTGCCAGCAGCTACGGGACAGGATACTCCTACGAGCAGTACTTC. Its protein product is CASSYGTGYSYEQYF.

The rearrangement joins TRBV3-1 (or the pseudogene TRBV3-2) to TRBJ1-1, with a weak D call TRBD1 (6 bases). This CDR3 comprises 14 residues. Trimming stripped 0 bases from V and 4 bases from J, with 9 bases between. Germline CDR1 LGHDT, CDR2 YNNKEL (reference sequence). In DNA, the CDR3 is TGTGCCAGCAGCCAAGACAGGGGAAGCACTGAAGCTTTCTTT. Residues: CASSQDRGSTEAFF.

This clone came up once. CDR3 sequence: CASTPRQGVTGELFF. For the CDR3, the DNA is TGTGCCAGTACTCCTCGACAGGGGGTCACCGGGGAGCTGTTTTTT. The rearrangement joins TRBV19 to TRBJ2-2; 9 nucleotides line up with TRBD1. This CDR3 is built from 15 residues. Germline CDR1 reads LNHDA; CDR2 reads SQIVND (reference sequence). After removal of 7 bases from V and 4 bases from J, the junction contained 7 bases not matched to a gene.

This clone was counted a few times. This chain joins TRBV2 and TRBJ1-5; 9 bases are shared with TRBD1. The CDR3 totals 14 residues. Trimming at V came to 7 bases and at J to 6 bases, leaving 7 bases not matched to a gene. Looked up from germline, CDR1 is SNHLY and CDR2 is FYNNEI. In DNA, the CDR3 is TGTGCCAGCACGGGACAGGGAGGGACTCAGCCCCAGCATTTT. This translates into CASTGQGGTQPQHF.

The chain joins TRBV9 to TRBJ2-1; 7 bases align to TRBD1. After removal of 2 bases from V and 7 bases from J, the junction contained 6 bases not matched to a gene. CDR1 SGDLS and CDR2 YYNGEE come from the germline V gene. The CDR3 spans 14 residues. The CDR3 loop is CASSVASTGNEQFF. CDR3 DNA: TGTGCCAGCAGCGTGGCTTCGACAGGGAATGAGCAGTTCTTC.